Listed here are 15 T cell receptor beta chains from one sample, sequenced in a study of identical twins. TCRdb re-called the 5' RACE reads with MiXCR, one entry per CDR3 protein. The sample consists of 1.5 million to 2 million distinct CDR3 sequences, around 33% of them appearing once. Sequencing was done on a sample of cord blood. The receptors stem from a newborn girl in good health.

The chain couples TRBV14 to TRBJ2-7; no clear D gene. This CDR3 region has 14 residues. CDR1 is SGHDN and CDR2 is FVKESK in the germline V gene. V lost 4 bases to trimming and J lost 4 bases, with 14 bases between them. The CDR3 nucleotides are TGTGCCAGCAGCCGATCGGACGGGTTTTACGAGCAGTACTTC. Translating it yields CASSRSDGFYEQYF.

This chain uses TRBV4-2 with TRBJ2-3, with 10 positions matching TRBD2. V dropped 0 bases and J dropped 5; count of bases not matched to a gene: 8. The V gene's germline CDR1 is LGHNA and CDR2 YNFKEQ. The length of the CDR3 is 17 residues. CDR3 nucleotide sequence: TGTGCCAGCAGCCAAGACCTACAGCGGGGGGGCCTAGATACGCAGTATTTT. Translating gives CASSQDLQRGGLDTQYF.

This clonotype showed up just a few times. This sequence joins TRBV5-6 and TRBJ2-6; 8 bases fit TRBD2. The CDR3 is 16 amino acids. The germline V gene has CDR1 SGHDT and CDR2 YYEEEE. J was trimmed by 4 bases and V by 5 bases; bases with no gene match: 8. CDR3 sequence: CASSYFRLAGANVLTF. The DNA for the CDR3 is TGTGCCAGCAGTTATTTCCGACTAGCGGGGGCCAACGTCCTGACTTTC.

This clonotype was seen only a few times. This rearrangement joins TRBV29-1 to TRBJ2-1; 8 nucleotides match TRBD1. TRBJ2-7 explains the end of the DNA better; the J call may be wrong. Germline V CDR1 and CDR2: SQVTM, ANQGSEA. This CDR3 is built from 14 residues. CDR3 region: CSVRTGPSYNEQYF. The CDR3 bases are TGCAGCGTTCGGACAGGGCCCTCCTACAATGAGCAGTACTTC.

This clonotype was found a few times. The chain joins TRBV12-5 to TRBJ2-7, with 7 bases fitting TRBD1. V was clipped by 1 base and J by 6 bases; unmatched bases: 0. Germline loops: CDR1 LGHNT, CDR2 FRNRAP. The CDR3 is 12 amino acids. Here the CDR3 DNA reads TGTGCTAGTGGTTTGGGACAGGGCGAGCAGTACTTC. Translated: CASGLGQGEQYF.

This clonotype appeared many times. The V and J genes are TRBV2 and TRBJ2-7; weak D call: TRBD1 (5 bases). Germline CDR1 is SNHLY and CDR2 is FYNNEI. The CDR3 is 14 amino acids. Trimming shortened V by 2 bases and J by 0 bases, and 8 bases separated the two germline ends. The CDR3 bases are TGTGCCAGCAGTGAAAGGGGTAGCTCCTACGAGCAGTACTTC. This gives the protein CASSERGSSYEQYF. Full variable domain (rest looked up from reference TRBV2 and TRBJ2-7): EPEVTQTPSHQVTQMGQEVILRCVPISNHLYFYWYRQILGQKVEFLVSFYNNEISEKSEIFDDQFSVERPDGSNFTLKIRSTKLEDSAMYFCASSERGSSYEQYFGPGTRLTVT.

This clonotype was counted at least ten times. The CDR3 protein is CASTQPGQNYGYTF. CDR3 nucleotide sequence: TGTGCCAGCACCCAACCGGGTCAGAACTATGGCTACACCTTC. This chain links TRBV28 with TRBJ1-2; D gene ambiguous. V lost 7 bases and J lost 2, with 14 bases in between. Per the germline V gene, CDR1 is MDHEN and CDR2 is SYDVKM. This CDR3 region has 14 residues.

This clonotype was observed a handful of times. The J gene is TRBJ2-4, the V gene TRBV5-1, with D maybe TRBD1 (5 bases). V gave up 5 bases and J gave up 8 bases, with 14 bases separating them. The CDR3 loop spans 13 amino acids. Looked up from germline, CDR1 is SGHRS and CDR2 is YFSETQ. The CDR3 DNA is TGCGCCAGCAGTCTTGGGGCTGGGGACATTCAGTACTTC. It codes for CASSLGAGDIQYF.

The rearrangement uses TRBV12-3 or TRBV12-4 and TRBJ1-1; D perhaps matches TRBD1 (6 bases). The CDR3 extends over 15 amino acids. Deletions cut 3 bases from V and 7 bases from J, with 18 bases between. CDR3 in amino acids: CASSFRRTAPFEAFF. As DNA, the CDR3 is TGTGCCAGCAGTTTCCGCAGGACAGCGCCTTTTGAAGCTTTCTTT.

This clonotype was counted only a few times. The chain carries TRBV5-6 and TRBJ1-5; D gene uncertain. The CDR3 runs to 17 residues. Germline CDR1 reads SGHDT; CDR2 reads YYEEEE. With 1 base removed from V and 5 bases from J, the gap between germline ends came to 19 bases. CDR3 sequence (DNA): TGTGCCAGCAGCTTGTATATGGCGAGGGAAGAGCATCAGCCCCAGCATTTT. Protein product: CASSLYMAREEHQPQHF.

This chain joins TRBV25-1 and TRBJ1-2, with TRBD1 matching over 11 bases. The CDR3 runs to 14 residues. Germline V gives CDR1 MGHDK, CDR2 SYGVNS. V gave up 5 bases and J gave up 6 bases; unmatched junction bases: 5. The CDR3 is CASSSGTGGDGYTF. The CDR3 nucleotides read TGTGCCAGCAGTAGTGGGACAGGGGGAGATGGCTACACCTTC.

The chain combines TRBV6-5 with TRBJ2-7, with D perhaps assigned TRBD1 or TRBD2 (5 bases each). Trimming pared 6 bases from V and 3 bases from J, leaving 18 bases between. The V gene's germline CDR1 is MNHEY and CDR2 SVGAGI. This CDR3 has 15 residues. Written as DNA, the CDR3 is TGTGCCAGCAGAATCGGGGCGAACGTTTACTACGAGCAGTACTTC. It translates to CASRIGANVYYEQYF.

The chain has TRBV28 and TRBJ2-7; perhaps TRBD1 as D (5 bases). Germline V CDR1 and CDR2: MDHEN, SYDVKM. This CDR3 is built from 15 residues. The V end was cut by 3 bases, the J end by 0 bases, with 12 bases between. The CDR3 sequence is CASSFTTEVSYEQYF. DNA of the CDR3: TGTGCCAGCAGTTTCACGACAGAGGTCTCCTACGAGCAGTACTTC.

A single count supports this clonotype. This may come from a read error, since a much larger clone is one base off. V gene TRBV3-1 combines with J gene TRBJ2-1; 10 nucleotides line up with TRBD2. The CDR3 totals 16 residues. Germline assignment: CDR1 LGHDT and CDR2 YNNKEL (reference sequence). With 0 bases clipped from V and 10 bases from J, the junction kept 9 bases outside the gene matches. CDR3 sequence reads: CASSQERTSGLWEQFF. CDR3 DNA: TGTGCCAGCAGCCAAGAGAGGACTAGCGGCCTATGGGAGCAGTTCTTC.

The chain uses TRBV5-1 and TRBJ2-5; 10 nucleotides match TRBD2. The trim removed 2 bases at V and 4 bases at J, leaving 5 bases unmatched. Germline-derived CDR1 and CDR2 are SGHRS and YFSETQ. The CDR3 consists of 15 residues. The CDR3: CASSFPSGGGETQYF. The CDR3 coding sequence is TGCGCCAGCAGCTTCCCTAGCGGGGGTGGAGAGACCCAGTACTTC.